Listed below are T cell receptor beta chains from one sample, sequenced in a study of cytomegalovirus exposure and HLA in healthy donors. Repertoires were generated with immunoSEQ multiplex PCR, while TCRdb's copy carries only in-frame clones and drops some. In the table there are about 130,000 clones, about 79% of which are singletons. The material sequenced was PBMCs. The receptors derive from a middle-aged man in good health and CMV-seronegative. Each CDR3 is given with its conserved first and last residue. A D gene is named only where the DNA matches it firmly. Not all rows give a size; the values are once, few, many and, for expanded clones, a class.

abundance,v_gene,j_gene,d_gene,CDR3nt,CDR3aa
once,TRBV19,TRBJ2-4,NA,TGTGCCAGTAGTATGGTAGATGGAGCCAAAAACATTCAGTACTTC,CASSMVDGAKNIQYF
NA,TRBV4-2,TRBJ2-6,NA,TGTGCCAGCAGCCAGGGCCTCTCTGGGGCCAACGTCCTGACTTTC,CASSQGLSGANVLTF
NA,TRBV29-1,TRBJ1-4,TRBD1,TGCAGCGTTGGGACAGGGAGTAATGAAAAACTGTTTTTT,CSVGTGSNEKLFF
NA,TRBV6-4,TRBJ2-1,NA,TGTGCCAGCAGGAGGGATAGCTCCTACAATGAGCAGTTCTTC,CASRRDSSYNEQFF
few,TRBV30,TRBJ1-3,NA,TGTGCCTGGAGTAATGAACGGAGCTCTGGAAACACCATATATTTT,CAWSNERSSGNTIYF
NA,TRBV30,TRBJ2-2,TRBD2,TGTGCCTGGAACCGCAAGGGACTAGCGAACACCGGGGAGCTGTTTTTT,CAWNRKGLANTGELFF
NA,TRBV5-4,TRBJ2-1,TRBD2,TGTGCCAGCAGCCTAGGACTAGGTTATAATGAGCAGTTCTTC,CASSLGLGYNEQFF
NA,TRBV29-1,TRBJ1-5,NA,TGCAGCGTTGCTCAGGGCAATCAGCCCCAGCATTTT,CSVAQGNQPQHF
NA,TRBV27,TRBJ2-3,TRBD1,TGTGCCAGCAGGGCCCGGACAGGGGCCACAGATACGCAGTATTTT,CASRARTGATDTQYF
NA,TRBV16,TRBJ2-7,TRBD1,TGTGCCAGCAGCCAATTGTCCCAGGCAGGGGGCCCGGACGAGCAGTACTTC,CASSQLSQAGGPDEQYF
NA,TRBV2,TRBJ2-6,TRBD2,TGTGCCACCGCCGCGGGGGGCGCTGGGGCCAACGTCCTGACTTTC,CATAAGGAGANVLTF
NA,TRBV27,TRBJ2-7,TRBD2,TGTGCCAGCACCCCCCAGGCTAGCGGGGCCTACGAGCAGTACTTC,CASTPQASGAYEQYF
NA,TRBV4-1,TRBJ2-1,TRBD2,TGCGCCAGCAGCCAATGGGAGCGGGGGAGCTACAATGAGCAGTTCTTC,CASSQWERGSYNEQFF
NA,TRBV29-1,TRBJ1-1,TRBD1,TGCAGCGCCCCAACAGGGGTGAATGAAGCTTTCTTT,CSAPTGVNEAFF
NA,TRBV7-8,TRBJ2-7,TRBD2,TGTGCCAGCAGCCTCGGGTGGCGGGGGGACTCCTACGAGCAGTACTTC,CASSLGWRGDSYEQYF
few,TRBV5-4,TRBJ2-7,TRBD1,TGTGCCAGCAGCCCTAATGTAAGGGGGCTGGCCTACGAGCAGTACTTC,CASSPNVRGLAYEQYF
NA,TRBV5-1,TRBJ1-2,NA,TGCGCCAGCAGGCAACAAGATACCTATGGCTACACCTTC,CASRQQDTYGYTF
NA,TRBV19,TRBJ2-7,TRBD1,TGTGCCAGTAGTTCGCAGGGGGCCTACGAGCAGTACTTC,CASSSQGAYEQYF
NA,TRBV29-1,TRBJ1-2,NA,TGCAGCGTGGAAGGGGTGCGGGAGGGTGGCTACACCTTC,CSVEGVREGGYTF
NA,TRBV6-5,TRBJ2-5,NA,TGTGCCAGCAGTTACCTGGGCAACCAAGAGACCCAGTACTTC,CASSYLGNQETQYF
NA,TRBV6-1,TRBJ2-5,TRBD2,TGTGCCAGCAGTGAAGAGCGGGGGCCAGAGACCCAGTACTTC,CASSEERGPETQYF
NA,TRBV19,TRBJ2-1,NA,TGTGCCAGTAGTATCGCGGGGCGAGGGAACAATGAGCAGTTCTTC,CASSIAGRGNNEQFF
NA,TRBV18,TRBJ1-1,NA,TGTGCCAGCTCTGTGACAGAATACAACACTGAAGCTTTCTTT,CASSVTEYNTEAFF
NA,TRBV5-4,TRBJ2-1,NA,TGTGCCAGCAGTTGGACCGGGCGGGCTGCTTTGGACGATGAGCAGTTCTTC,CASSWTGRAALDDEQFF
NA,TRBV18,TRBJ1-1,NA,TGTGCCAGCTCACCACGGACGTTAGGGGCTGAAGCTTTCTTT,CASSPRTLGAEAFF
NA,TRBV7-9,TRBJ2-5,NA,TGTGCCAGCAGCTTAGGGTCCGGGGGGCGGGAGACCCAGTACTTC,CASSLGSGGRETQYF
few,TRBV30,TRBJ1-2,TRBD1,TGTGCCTGGAGTAAGACAGGGGTTGGCTACACCTTC,CAWSKTGVGYTF
NA,TRBV30,TRBJ2-3,TRBD2,TGTGCCTGGAGTAGGGGACTACCAGATACGCAGTATTTT,CAWSRGLPDTQYF
NA,TRBV2,TRBJ2-2,TRBD1,TGTGCCAGCAGGGGACAGGGGGCGCGCACCGGGGAGCTGTTTTTT,CASRGQGARTGELFF
once,TRBV7-2,TRBJ2-7,NA,TGTGCCAGCAGCCCATCCGGGACTTACTACGAGCAGTACTTC,CASSPSGTYYEQYF
NA,TRBV7-9,TRBJ2-5,TRBD1,TGTGCCAGCGCGGATAGGGGGCCGGGTCAGGAGACCCAGTACTTC,CASADRGPGQETQYF
NA,TRBV10-3,TRBJ2-5,NA,TGTGCCATCAGTGAGTTCAGTGGCATCCGAGAGACCCAGTACTTC,CAISEFSGIRETQYF
NA,TRBV5-1,TRBJ2-7,NA,TGCGCCAGCAGCTTCTCCGGCGGGGAGCAGTACTTC,CASSFSGGEQYF
NA,TRBV5-4,TRBJ2-2,TRBD1,TGTGCCAGCAGCTTGTATGGGACAGGGAACACCGGGGAGCTGTTTTTT,CASSLYGTGNTGELFF
NA,TRBV5-1,TRBJ2-2,TRBD2,TGCGCCAGCAGCGGAGGGACTAGAGGGGGGGAGCTGTTTTTT,CASSGGTRGGELFF
NA,TRBV5-1,TRBJ2-5,TRBD1,TGCGCCAGCAGCTCGACAGGGGGCGGAACGGAGACCCAGTACTTC,CASSSTGGGTETQYF
NA,TRBV6-1,TRBJ2-1,TRBD2,TGTGCCAGCAGTACTCGACTAGCGGGGGGCAATGAGCAGTTCTTC,CASSTRLAGGNEQFF
NA,TRBV9,TRBJ2-7,NA,TGTGCCAGCAGCGTATCGGGGGGCCCGAGGGTTGAGCAGTACTTC,CASSVSGGPRVEQYF
once,TRBV5-1,TRBJ2-2,TRBD2,TGCGCCAGCAGCTTGGCACTAGCGGGGGGCCCGAACACCGGGGAGCTGTTTTTT,CASSLALAGGPNTGELFF
NA,TRBV2,TRBJ1-2,NA,TGTGCCAGCACCCTAACAGGGCTGGTTATCGGCTACACCTTC,CASTLTGLVIGYTF
NA,TRBV2,TRBJ1-4,NA,TGTGCCAGCAGTGTCCAGGGGTCGGCTAATGAAAAACTGTTTTTT,CASSVQGSANEKLFF
NA,TRBV4-3,TRBJ2-5,NA,TGCGCCAGCAGCCAAGATCGGTGGGCGGAGACCCAGTACTTC,CASSQDRWAETQYF
few,TRBV5-4,TRBJ2-1,TRBD2,TGTGCCAGCAGCTTGGGCGGGGGCTCCTACAATGAGCAGTTCTTC,CASSLGGGSYNEQFF
NA,TRBV6-4,TRBJ2-1,NA,TGTGCCAGCAGTGCCGGGACAAGTTCCTACAATGAGCAGTTCTTC,CASSAGTSSYNEQFF
NA,TRBV6-5,TRBJ2-1,TRBD2,TGTGCCAGCAGGCGGCGGGGGGGCTCCTACAATGAGCAGTTCTTC,CASRRRGGSYNEQFF
NA,TRBV5-1,TRBJ1-3,NA,TGCGCCAGCAGCCAGACAGACTCTGGAAACACCATATATTTT,CASSQTDSGNTIYF
NA,TRBV29-1,TRBJ2-5,NA,TGCAGCGCCGAAACACGACCTGTTGGCGGGACCCAGTACTTC,CSAETRPVGGTQYF
few,TRBV4-3,TRBJ2-7,TRBD2,TGCGCCAGCAGCCAAGGGCGGGGGGGTCCCTACGAGCAGTACTTC,CASSQGRGGPYEQYF
NA,TRBV19,TRBJ2-7,NA,TGTGCCAGTAGTATGGGACTTGCCAGCTCCTACGAGCAGTACTTC,CASSMGLASSYEQYF
NA,TRBV5-1,TRBJ2-1,TRBD2,TGCGCCAGCAGCCCAAAGGGACTAGCGGGGGGTTACAATGAGCAGTTCTTC,CASSPKGLAGGYNEQFF
NA,TRBV2,TRBJ1-1,TRBD1,TGTGCCAGCCAGACAGGGGCCATTGAAGCTTTCTTT,CASQTGAIEAFF
few,TRBV5-1,TRBJ2-1,TRBD2,TGCGCCAGCAGCGAAACTAGCGGGGGGGCTAATGAGCAGTTCTTC,CASSETSGGANEQFF
NA,TRBV4-1,TRBJ2-5,TRBD1,TGCGCCAGCAGCCAGGCGGGACAGGGTAGGGAGACCCAGTACTTC,CASSQAGQGRETQYF
NA,TRBV7-2,TRBJ2-7,NA,TGTGCCAGCACCTCAAACAGGGCCAACTACGAGCAGTACTTC,CASTSNRANYEQYF
NA,TRBV5-1,TRBJ1-6,NA,TGCGCCAGCAGCTTGGAGGGAGGGAATTCACCCCTCCACTTT,CASSLEGGNSPLHF
NA,TRBV27,TRBJ1-6,TRBD1,TGTGCCAGCAGCCTCCGGGACAGGTCGGGATCACCCCTCCACTTT,CASSLRDRSGSPLHF
NA,TRBV2,TRBJ2-3,TRBD1,TGTGCCAGCGGGGGACAGCCCGGCACAGATACGCAGTATTTT,CASGGQPGTDTQYF
NA,TRBV29-1,TRBJ1-1,NA,TGCAGCGTACTGGTGAACACTGAAGCTTTCTTT,CSVLVNTEAFF